The 5 T cell receptor beta chains below come from one sample, sequenced in a study of regulatory T cells in long-lasting Graves disease. Library construction for TCR beta used iRepertoire HTBI primers and Arm-PCR of CDR3 regions. Via MiXCR, TCRdb re-called the multiplex PCR reads, giving one row per CDR3 protein. The sample has around 400,000 distinct CDR3 sequences, around 11% seen once. Noted time point: newly diagnosed GD, antithyroid drugs for less than 3 months. RNA isolated from PBMCs was used to make the TCR library. The same data also went into a second study, on T cells in Graves' hyperthyroidism and ophthalmopathy.

Sample: peripheral blood mononuclear cells (PBMCs), taken at new diagnosis, from a patient treated with antithyroid drugs. Receptors were obtained from a woman under 30 with Graves disease.

This clonotype was seen repeatedly, ten times or more. This chain joins TRBV12-3 or TRBV12-4 and TRBJ1-2; D is ambiguous. The ends were cut back, 6 bases at V and 2 bases at J, with 10 bases in the middle. This CDR3 is 13 amino acids long. CDR3 DNA sequence: TGTGCCAGCAGATCTACGATCAACTATGGCTACACCTTC. Amino acids: CASRSTINYGYTF.

This clonotype was seen ten or more times. V gene TRBV25-1 combines with J gene TRBJ2-2, with 7 bases that match TRBD1. This CDR3 has 15 amino acids. The germline gives CDR1 MGHDK, CDR2 SYGVNS. The V gene end was trimmed by 3 bases and the J gene end by 3 bases; junction bases not matched to a gene: 4. CDR3 loop: CASSDGQDYTGELFF. The CDR3 DNA is TGTGCCAGCAGTGACGGACAGGACTACACCGGGGAGCTGTTTTTT.

This clonotype has a count of ten or more. J is TRBJ2-1 and V is TRBV2; possibly TRBD2 for D (5 bases). The CDR3 is made up of 12 amino acids. CDR1 and CDR2 from the germline V gene are SNHLY and FYNNEI. The germline V and J ends were trimmed by 6 bases and 10 bases, with 13 bases remaining between them. The CDR3 bases are TGTGCCAGCAGAACAACCGGGATAGAGCAGTTCTTC. Its translation is CASRTTGIEQFF.

This clonotype was observed at least ten times. The chain uses TRBV20-1 and TRBJ2-7; a weak D match, TRBD2 (6 bases). Germline assignment: CDR1 DFQATT and CDR2 SNEGSKA (reference sequence). Trimming removed 3 bases at V and 3 bases at J, with 21 bases between. This CDR3 has 16 residues. CDR3 protein: CSASKVADTANYEQYF. The DNA for the CDR3 is TGCAGTGCTAGCAAGGTAGCGGACACGGCTAACTACGAGCAGTACTTC.

The sample holds many counts of this clonotype. The genes are TRBV7-9 and TRBJ2-7; no firm D call. This CDR3 comprises 11 residues. The V and J ends lost 5 bases and 3 bases respectively, with 5 bases between them. Germline V lookup: CDR1 SEHNR, CDR2 FQNEAQ (reference sequence). This chain's CDR3 is CASSQYYEQYF. CDR3 DNA: TGTGCCAGCAGCCAGTACTACGAGCAGTACTTC. Drawing the rest from reference TRBV7-9 and TRBJ2-7, the complete variable domain is DTGVSQNPRHKITKRGQNVTFRCDPISEHNRLYWYRQTLGQGPEFLTYFQNEAQLEKSRLLSDRFSAERPKGSFSTLEIQRTEQGDSAMYLCASSQYYEQYFGPGTRLTVT.